This T cell receptor beta chain originates from a study of Ad26.COV2.S vaccination and SARS-CoV-2 variants. Across the study: Enrollment placed the donor in the COV1001 Ad26.COV2.S trial arm. The authors gave Ad26.COV2.S intramuscularly, either once or twice 56 days apart. Findings of the study overall: It was vaccine recipients, not placebo recipients, who had the higher spike-specific TCR breadth.

Using immunoSEQ multiplex PCR, the repertoire was profiled, and TCRdb retains in-frame clones only, with some absent. Of approximately 300,000 clones detected, over 80% appear once; the ten largest clones hold around 2.2%. This clone was seen more than once but under ten times. Its antigen is undetermined. As for treatment: around 19 received Ad26.COV2.S at low or high dose, single or two shots; 5 received placebo; per-sample allocation not given. Day 63 after the first injection of vaccine or placebo was the sampling time. CDR1 is SGHDN, CDR2 FVKESK, per germline. The junction had 2 bases not matched to a gene; V was cut back by 0 bases and J by 6 bases. The CDR3 totals 15 residues.

The TCR comes from a person between 18 and 65 years old who received the Ad26.COV2.S COVID-19 vaccine or a placebo. The sequenced sample was peripheral blood, obtained in a trial of Ad26.COV2.S vaccine versus placebo. The rearrangement links TRBV14 to TRBJ1-6; 7 bases fit TRBD1. The DNA for the CDR3 is TGTGCCAGCAGCCAAGAGGACAGGCCTAATTCACCCCTCCACTTT. Its protein product is CASSQEDRPNSPLHF.